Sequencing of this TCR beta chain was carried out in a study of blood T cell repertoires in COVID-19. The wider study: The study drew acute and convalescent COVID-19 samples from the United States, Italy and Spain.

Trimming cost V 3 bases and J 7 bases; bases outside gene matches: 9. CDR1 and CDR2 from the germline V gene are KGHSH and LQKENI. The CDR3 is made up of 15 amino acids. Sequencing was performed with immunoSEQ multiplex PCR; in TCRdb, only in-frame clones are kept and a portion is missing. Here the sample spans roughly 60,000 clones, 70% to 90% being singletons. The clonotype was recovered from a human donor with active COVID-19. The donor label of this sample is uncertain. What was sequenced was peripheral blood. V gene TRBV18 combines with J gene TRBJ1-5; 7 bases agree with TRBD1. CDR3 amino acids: CASSPGQTGLQPQHF. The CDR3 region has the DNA TGTGCCAGCTCACCCGGCCAGACAGGGCTGCAGCCCCAGCATTTT.